This entry lists 31 T cell receptor beta chains sequenced from one sample in a study of cytomegalovirus exposure and HLA in healthy donors. Amplification used 60 Vbeta primers and 13 Jbeta primers. The method was immunoSEQ multiplex PCR; TCRdb's version includes in-frame clones alone and lacks a portion of them. The sample has some 150,000 clones; roughly 77% are singletons. Input material: PBMCs. These receptors were taken from a man between 25 and 39 years old in good health and CMV-seropositive.

This chain links TRBV25-1 with TRBJ2-7; 9 bases match TRBD1. The germline gives CDR1 MGHDK, CDR2 SYGVNS. CDR3 size: 13 residues. The J segment lost 7 bases and the V segment lost 4 bases, leaving 5 bases of the junction unmatched. The CDR3 spells CASSVQGAGEQYF. The DNA of the CDR3 is TGTGCCAGCAGTGTACAGGGGGCCGGGGAGCAGTACTTC.

The chain couples TRBV5-1 to TRBJ2-5; D is ambiguous. The CDR3 is 14 residues long. V lost 0 bases to trimming and J lost 1 base, with 7 bases between them. Per the germline V gene, CDR1 is SGHRS and CDR2 is YFSETQ. In nucleotides, the CDR3 is TGCGCCAGCAGCTTGGCCCCAGGCCAAGAGACCCAGTACTTC. Its translation is CASSLAPGQETQYF.

This clone was recorded once. This chain uses TRBV4-2 with TRBJ1-3; D gene ambiguous. The CDR3 is 17 residues long. Deletions cut 0 bases from V and 2 bases from J, with 14 bases between. Germline CDR1 reads LGHNA; CDR2 reads YNFKEQ. The CDR3: CASSQERSILAGNTIYF. In DNA, the CDR3 is TGTGCCAGCAGCCAAGAGCGGAGCATCCTAGCTGGAAACACCATATATTTT.

This clone is a singleton in its sample. This rearrangement joins TRBV5-6 to TRBJ1-2; 9 nucleotides line up with TRBD1. The CDR3 is 15 amino acids. J gave up 8 bases and V 0 bases, and 8 bases lay outside the gene matches. Germline V gene sequence: CDR1 SGHDT, CDR2 YYEEEE. The CDR3 loop is CASSLEWGQGGGYTF. The CDR3 DNA reads TGTGCCAGCAGCTTGGAGTGGGGACAGGGAGGAGGCTACACCTTC.

The rearrangement uses TRBV7-3 and TRBJ1-1; the match to TRBD1 covers 10 bases. Trimming at V came to 4 bases and at J to 5 bases, leaving 1 base not matched to a gene. Germline V gene lookup returns CDR1 SGHTA and CDR2 FQGTGA. The CDR3 is 13 residues long. This chain's CDR3 is CASSWGQGTEAFF. In nucleotides, the CDR3 is TGTGCCAGCAGCTGGGGACAGGGGACTGAAGCTTTCTTT.

The chain links TRBV30 to TRBJ1-4, with unresolved D. The germline V and J ends were trimmed by 4 bases and 3 bases, with 12 bases remaining between them. The CDR3 extends over 14 amino acids. The germline gives CDR1 GTSNPN, CDR2 SVGIG (reference sequence). The CDR3 sequence is CAWNPGLANEKLFF. The DNA for the CDR3 is TGTGCCTGGAACCCAGGTTTAGCTAATGAAAAACTGTTTTTT.

CDR3 sequence (DNA): TGCGCCAGGGGCAGGGGGACGCAGTATTTT. Translated: CARGRGTQYF. V gene TRBV23-1 combines with J gene TRBJ2-3; the match to TRBD1 covers 7 bases. TRBV23-1 falls under the ORF class, with uncertain function. V was clipped by 9 bases and J by 9 bases; unmatched bases: 3. This CDR3 is 10 amino acids long.

This clone was seen a handful of times. The chain couples TRBV4-3 to TRBJ2-1; D is unresolved. This CDR3 region has 13 residues. V lost 0 bases and J 12 bases, leaving 12 bases between the germline ends. CDR1 is LGHNA and CDR2 is YSLEER in the germline V gene. CDR3 residues: CASSQDRQAGQFF. The CDR3 nucleotides read TGCGCCAGCAGCCAAGATAGGCAGGCAGGGCAGTTCTTC.

V usage is TRBV2 and J usage is TRBJ1-1; D is perhaps TRBD1 (6 bases). This CDR3 comprises 14 residues. Trimming pared 7 bases from V and 4 bases from J, leaving 16 bases between. Germline V gene sequence: CDR1 SNHLY, CDR2 FYNNEI. The CDR3 spells CASKLGASITEAFF. Here the CDR3 DNA reads TGTGCCAGCAAGTTGGGGGCGAGTATCACTGAAGCTTTCTTT. Together with reference TRBV2 and TRBJ1-1, the CDR3 gives the full variable domain: EPEVTQTPSHQVTQMGQEVILRCVPISNHLYFYWYRQILGQKVEFLVSFYNNEISEKSEIFDDQFSVERPDGSNFTLKIRSTKLEDSAMYFCASKLGASITEAFFGQGTRLTVV.

This chain joins TRBV7-9 and TRBJ2-2; TRBD1 is a possible D gene (7 bases). The CDR3 has 16 residues. Germline V gene sequence: CDR1 SEHNR, CDR2 FQNEAQ (reference sequence). Trimming removed 5 bases from V and 1 base from J, with 14 bases in between. CDR3 DNA sequence: TGTGCCAGCAGCCCTCGCGGGACAGTGAACACCGGGGAGCTGTTTTTT. It translates to CASSPRGTVNTGELFF.

The V and J genes are TRBV27 and TRBJ2-1, with D maybe TRBD2 (5 bases). This CDR3 contains 15 residues. CDR1 is MNHEY, CDR2 SMNVEV, per germline (reference sequence). V was pared by 6 bases and J by 3 bases, with 15 bases between. CDR3 DNA: TGTGCCAGCAGCGGACTCGCACTTAACTACAATGAGCAGTTCTTC. Its protein is CASSGLALNYNEQFF.

CDR3 coding DNA: TGTGCCAGCTCACCCGGGACTAACTCCTACGAGCAGTACTTC. Its translation: CASSPGTNSYEQYF. This chain links TRBV18 with TRBJ2-7; 7 nucleotides match TRBD2. From germline, CDR1 is KGHSH and CDR2 LQKENI. This CDR3 comprises 14 residues. The junction had 2 bases not matched to a gene; V was cut back by 3 bases and J by 0 bases.

The J gene is TRBJ1-1, the V gene TRBV28; TRBD1 aligns across 10 bases. CDR1 and CDR2 (germline): MDHEN, SYDVKM. This CDR3 has 16 residues. J lost 6 bases, V lost 4 bases, and 11 bases had no gene match. The CDR3 is CASSYYRTGGRAEAFF. The CDR3 DNA follows: TGTGCCAGCAGTTACTATCGGACAGGGGGAAGGGCTGAAGCTTTCTTT.

The chain uses TRBV30 and TRBJ2-2; 12 nucleotides align to TRBD1. The CDR3 has 15 residues. V gave up 5 bases and J gave up 6 bases; unmatched junction bases: 7. Germline CDR1 reads GTSNPN; CDR2 reads SVGIG (reference sequence). CDR3 residues: CAWRTGTGGSGELFF. The CDR3 nucleotides are TGTGCCTGGCGTACCGGGACAGGGGGCTCCGGGGAGCTGTTTTTT.

This clone was picked up a small number of times. The chain carries TRBV5-4 and TRBJ1-1, with D perhaps TRBD1 (5 bases). V shed 4 bases and J shed 5 bases, with 12 bases lying between them. Germline values: CDR1 SGHNT, CDR2 YYREEE (reference sequence). The CDR3 spans 13 residues. The CDR3 region is CASSHARVTEAFF. In DNA, the CDR3 is TGTGCCAGCAGCCATGCCAGGGTTACTGAAGCTTTCTTT.

The chain employs TRBV27 and TRBJ1-6; D may be TRBD1 (6 bases). The CDR3 runs to 14 residues. V was shortened by 3 bases and J by 5 bases, with 8 bases between the two germline ends. Per germline, CDR1 MNHEY and CDR2 SMNVEV (reference sequence). DNA of the CDR3: TGTGCCAGCAGTTTTCGGACAGATAATTCACCCCTCCACTTT. Its translation is CASSFRTDNSPLHF.

This clone was seen only a few times. The chain has TRBV28 and TRBJ2-7; unclear D gene. Germline lookup yields CDR1 MDHEN and CDR2 SYDVKM. CDR3 length equals 11 residues. V lost 4 bases to trimming and J lost 5 bases, with 6 bases between them. CDR3: CASSSTNEQYF. In DNA form, the CDR3 reads TGTGCCAGCAGTTCCACAAACGAGCAGTACTTC.

The chain couples TRBV29-1 to TRBJ2-5; D might be TRBD2 (5 bases). The DNA end is a closer match to TRBJ2-7, so the J assignment may be wrong. The length of the CDR3 is 12 residues. Germline CDR1 reads SQVTM; CDR2 reads ANQGSEA. CDR3 DNA sequence: TGCAGCGTGGAGGCGGACGACTACGAGCAGTACTTC. It specifies CSVEADDYEQYF.

The genes are TRBV5-1 and TRBJ2-1; 15 bases are a match to TRBD2. From germline, CDR1 is SGHRS and CDR2 YFSETQ. Losses at the gene ends were 4 bases for V and 4 bases for J; bases not matched to a gene: 3. CDR3 length equals 16 residues. CDR3: CASSLGLAGGYNEQFF. The DNA for the CDR3 is TGCGCCAGCAGCCTGGGACTAGCGGGAGGATACAATGAGCAGTTCTTC.

This clone occurred a few times. The V gene is TRBV28, the J gene TRBJ2-7, with D tentatively TRBD2 (6 bases). V lost 4 bases to trimming and J lost 2 bases, with 15 bases between them. CDR3 size: 15 residues. The germline CDR1 and CDR2 sequences are MDHEN and SYDVKM. CDR3 amino acids: CASSWPGEDPYEQYF. The CDR3 DNA is TGTGCCAGCAGTTGGCCGGGAGAGGACCCCTACGAGCAGTACTTC.

The chain recombines TRBV7-3 with TRBJ2-7, with D uncertain. The V and J ends lost 3 bases and 0 bases respectively, with 6 bases between them. Per the germline V gene, CDR1 is SGHTA and CDR2 is FQGTGA. The CDR3 consists of 13 residues. CDR3 residues: CASSLSGSYEQYF. CDR3 in DNA: TGTGCCAGCAGCTTGTCAGGCTCCTACGAGCAGTACTTC.

This clone was seen only a few times. This chain connects TRBV19 to TRBJ1-1; 10 nucleotides match TRBD1. Germline lookup yields CDR1 LNHDA and CDR2 SQIVND (reference sequence). The CDR3 totals 15 residues. With V trimmed by 5 bases and J by 1 base, 4 bases remained unmatched. The CDR3 loop reads CASSDRGRANTEAFF. The CDR3 region has the DNA TGTGCCAGTAGTGACAGGGGGCGGGCGAACACTGAAGCTTTCTTT.

This chain joins TRBV4-1 and TRBJ2-3, with D perhaps TRBD1 (5 bases). The V and J ends lost 0 bases and 0 bases respectively, with 7 bases between them. CDR1 and CDR2 from the germline V gene are MGHRA and YSYEKL. The CDR3 contains 15 residues. The CDR3: CASSQDDSSTDTQYF. CDR3 bases: TGCGCCAGCAGCCAAGATGACAGTAGCACAGATACGCAGTATTTT.

On this clone itself: Compared with germline, one end of the junction differs, possibly owing to a read error. This chain connects TRBV7-7 to TRBJ2-3; maybe TRBD2 (5 bases). The V gene's germline CDR1 is SSHAT and CDR2 FNYEAQ (reference sequence). The CDR3 sequence is 15 residues long. The CDR3 DNA reads TGTGCTAGCAGCCAGGACTGGACTAGCACAGATACGCAGTATTTT. This sequence encodes CASSQDWTSTDTQYF.

The V call is TRBV27, the J call TRBJ2-1, with 14 bases that match TRBD2. Germline V gene lookup returns CDR1 MNHEY and CDR2 SMNVEV (reference sequence). The CDR3 totals 18 residues. V dropped 8 bases and J dropped 4; count of bases not matched to a gene: 13. The CDR3: CASAPGGLAGAPYNEQFF. Written as DNA, the CDR3 is TGTGCCAGCGCCCCGGGGGGACTAGCGGGAGCGCCTTACAATGAGCAGTTCTTC.

V usage is TRBV15 and J usage is TRBJ2-3; D is undetermined. Trimming removed 10 bases from V and 1 base from J, with 18 bases in between. The CDR3 length is 15 residues. CDR1 is LNHNV and CDR2 is YYDKDF in the germline V gene (reference sequence). The CDR3 DNA is TGTGCCATCTCTGGCGGTGCCACCGGCACAGATACGCAGTATTTT. The encoded protein is CAISGGATGTDTQYF.

This clone was counted only a few times. V gene TRBV7-9 combines with J gene TRBJ1-4; 7 positions agree with TRBD1. V was clipped by 4 bases and J by 8 bases; unmatched bases: 16. Germline CDR1 and CDR2: SEHNR and FQNEAQ (reference sequence). The CDR3 length is 17 residues. The chain's CDR3 is CASSSFDRATLGEKLFF. The CDR3 DNA reads TGTGCCAGCAGCTCCTTTGACAGGGCGACACTCGGGGAAAAACTGTTTTTT.

This clone is medium-sized by share. Other DNA sequences in this sample translate to the same CDR3. This chain links TRBV9 with TRBJ1-1; D ambiguous. V was clipped by 0 bases and J by 1 base, with 13 bases between them. Germline CDR1 SGDLS, CDR2 YYNGEE. This CDR3 is 16 amino acids long. The CDR3 nucleotides are TGTGCCAGCAGCGTAGTGCCCCCGGGATCGAACACTGAAGCTTTCTTT. Its protein product is CASSVVPPGSNTEAFF.

The genes are TRBV7-3 and TRBJ2-3; TRBD2 agrees at 10 bases. Germline CDR1 reads SGHTA; CDR2 reads FQGTGA. V shed 6 bases and J 3 bases; nucleotides not matched to a gene: 6. The length of the CDR3 is 15 residues. The CDR3 DNA follows: TGTGCCAGCAGTACGAGCGGGGGGGTTACAGATACGCAGTATTTT. It translates to CASSTSGGVTDTQYF. Full variable domain (outside the CDR3, taken from reference TRBV7-3 and TRBJ2-3): GAGVSQTPSNKVTEKGKYVELRCDPISGHTALYWYRQSLGQGPEFLIYFQGTGAADDSGLPNDRFFAVRPEGSVSTLKIQRTERGDSAVYLCASSTSGGVTDTQYFGPGTRLTVL.

The chain links TRBV30 to TRBJ2-7; 9 nucleotides agree with TRBD2. This CDR3 contains 13 residues. V was clipped by 2 bases and J by 5 bases; unmatched bases: 4. Germline V gene data show CDR1 as GTSNPN and CDR2 as SVGIG (reference sequence). The CDR3 protein is CAWSSGTSNEQYF. CDR3 coding DNA: TGTGCCTGGAGTTCCGGGACTAGCAACGAGCAGTACTTC.

The chain recombines TRBV18 with TRBJ2-7; D may be TRBD1 (6 bases). V dropped 3 bases and J dropped 4 bases, with 10 bases sitting between them. There are 13 residues in the CDR3. Germline CDR1 reads KGHSH; CDR2 reads LQKENI. The CDR3 DNA sequence: TGTGCCAGCTCACCTTACAGGGATTACGAGCAGTACTTC. It yields the protein CASSPYRDYEQYF. The full variable domain, in which reference TRBV18 and TRBJ2-7 provide the parts outside the CDR3, is NAGVMQNPRHLVRRRGQEARLRCSPMKGHSHVYWYRQLPEEGLKFMVYLQKENIIDESGMPKERFSAEFPKEGPSILRIQQVVRGDSAAYFCASSPYRDYEQYFGPGTRLTVT.